Following are 9 T cell receptor beta chains from one sample sequenced in a study of pediatric ulcerative colitis. Measured with immunoSEQ multiplex PCR; TCRdb has only the in-frame clones, and not every one. Of roughly 70,000 clones in the sample, 70% to 90% were seen once. Sample: blood. Receptors were obtained from a boy between 5 and 17 years old with severe ulcerative colitis.

This chain uses TRBV30 with TRBJ2-3; 9 positions match TRBD2. The CDR3 length is 15 residues. The germline CDR1 and CDR2 sequences are GTSNPN and SVGIG (reference sequence). V lost 1 base and J lost 4; bases outside the gene matches: 6. The CDR3 loop reads CAWSAGIAGADTQYF. CDR3 sequence (DNA): TGTGCCTGGAGTGCCGGGATAGCGGGAGCAGATACGCAGTATTTT.

The V call is TRBV12-5, the J call TRBJ2-5; D may match TRBD1 or TRBD2 (5 bases each). The germline V gene has CDR1 LGHNT and CDR2 FRNRAP. This CDR3 spans 15 amino acids. The V and J ends lost 0 bases and 2 bases respectively, with 10 bases between them. CDR3 sequence reads: CASGLVPEGQETQYF. DNA of the CDR3: TGTGCTAGTGGTTTGGTCCCTGAGGGGCAAGAGACCCAGTACTTC.

The rearrangement links TRBV6-5 to TRBJ2-7; 12 bases match TRBD2. CDR1 is MNHEY, CDR2 SVGAGI, per germline. Germline trimming cut 5 bases from V and 4 bases from J; bases unmatched to any gene: 3. This CDR3 region has 14 residues. CDR3 loop: CASSRTSGNYEQYF. CDR3 DNA: TGTGCCAGCAGTCGGACTAGCGGGAATTACGAGCAGTACTTC.

This chain connects TRBV19 to TRBJ1-1, with 8 positions matching TRBD1. The CDR3 length is 13 residues. Germline CDR1 LNHDA, CDR2 SQIVND (reference sequence). The V segment lost 10 bases and the J segment 3 bases; nucleotides outside the gene matches: 7. In nucleotides, the CDR3 is TGTGCCACCGCGATACAGGGGGACACTGAAGCTTTCTTT. Its translation: CATAIQGDTEAFF. The variable domain in full, completed from reference TRBV19 and TRBJ1-1, reads DGGITQSPKYLFRKEGQNVTLSCEQNLNHDAMYWYRQDPGQGLRLIYYSQIVNDFQKGDIAEGYSVSREKKESFPLTVTSAQKNPTAFYLCATAIQGDTEAFFGQGTRLTVV.

The chain recombines TRBV4-3 with TRBJ1-4; D gene uncertain. There are 15 residues in the CDR3. Trimming shortened V by 4 bases and J by 5 bases, and 14 bases separated the two germline ends. Germline CDR1 and CDR2: LGHNA and YSLEER. The CDR3 spells CASSLGGSTNEKLFF. The CDR3 DNA reads as TGCGCCAGCAGCCTGGGTGGATCGACCAATGAAAAACTGTTTTTT.

The V call is TRBV11-2, the J call TRBJ2-1; TRBD2 matches at 8 bases. The CDR3 covers 17 residues. The germline V gene has CDR1 SGHAT and CDR2 FQNNGV. V shed 4 bases, J shed 2 bases, and the junction held 10 bases outside the gene matches. CDR3 coding DNA: TGTGCCAGCAGCTCCGATATAGCGGGATATCCCTACAATGAGCAGTTCTTC. Its protein product is CASSSDIAGYPYNEQFF.

The V call is TRBV6-5, the J call TRBJ2-2; D uncertain. Germline V lookup: CDR1 MNHEY, CDR2 SVGAGI. The V end lost 2 bases, the J end lost 6 bases, and 1 base lay between the germline ends. CDR3 length: 11 amino acids. The CDR3 DNA is TGTGCCAGCAGTTACGCCGGGGAGCTGTTTTTT. Translated, it gives CASSYAGELFF.

V usage is TRBV7-9 and J usage is TRBJ2-1; no firm D call. The CDR3 covers 14 residues. The germline CDR1 and CDR2 sequences are SEHNR and FQNEAQ (reference sequence). The V and J ends lost 5 bases and 0 bases respectively, with 8 bases between them. The CDR3 sequence: CASSAESSYNEQFF. Here the CDR3 DNA reads TGTGCCAGCAGCGCGGAAAGCTCCTACAATGAGCAGTTCTTC.

The rearrangement uses TRBV4-1 and TRBJ2-6; no firm D call. The CDR3 covers 17 residues. Trimming shortened V by 0 bases and J by 0 bases, and 9 bases separated the two germline ends. Looked up from germline, CDR1 is MGHRA and CDR2 is YSYEKL. The CDR3 region has the DNA TGCGCCAGCAGCCAAGACGGGTTGGTCTCTGGGGCCAACGTCCTGACTTTC. Its protein is CASSQDGLVSGANVLTF.